One and the same sample provided the 11 T cell receptor beta chains below, sequenced in a study of TIL therapy for anti-PD-1-resistant metastatic lung cancer. The time point is: pre-treatment sample, taken before nivolumab and TIL therapy. Sequencing used immunoSEQ v3. Produced via immunoSEQ multiplex PCR; TCRdb's table is partial and in-frame only. The sample holds 52,000 or so clones, roughly four fifths seen once. Sample: blood, taken at baseline. The receptors were sampled from a person between 25 and 80 years old with non-small cell lung cancer.

CDR3 protein: CASSPPKQVLNTEAFF. The CDR3 nucleotides are TGTGCCAGCTCACCACCGAAACAGGTTCTGAACACTGAAGCTTTCTTT. The V call is TRBV18, the J call TRBJ1-1; possibly TRBD1 for D (5 bases). The CDR3 has 16 residues. CDR1 is KGHSH, CDR2 LQKENI, per germline. Trimming removed 0 bases at V and 0 bases at J, with 11 bases between.

This clone was detected only a few times. The chain couples TRBV30 to TRBJ2-2; weak D call: TRBD2 (5 bases). The CDR3 has 13 amino acids. Germline CDR1 GTSNPN, CDR2 SVGIG (reference sequence). The V and J ends lost 6 bases and 5 bases respectively, with 13 bases between them. CDR3 bases: TGTGCCTGCCCCCTGGAGGTTACCGGGGAGCTGTTTTTT. Amino acid sequence: CACPLEVTGELFF.

This clone was recorded a few times. The V gene is TRBV6-1, the J gene TRBJ2-4; maybe TRBD1 (6 bases). The CDR3 totals 18 residues. Per germline, CDR1 MNHNS and CDR2 SASEGT. V gave up 2 bases and J gave up 0 bases, with 17 bases separating them. The CDR3 spells CASSESTGQFLAKNIQYF. The CDR3 DNA sequence: TGTGCCAGCAGTGAATCCACAGGACAGTTTCTAGCCAAAAACATTCAGTACTTC.

This chain links TRBV5-6 with TRBJ1-2; D unclear. In germline, CDR1 is SGHDT, CDR2 YYEEEE. V gave up 2 bases and J gave up 1 base, with 0 bases separating them. The CDR3 spans 11 residues. The CDR3 reads CASSFNYGYTF. The CDR3 coding sequence is TGTGCCAGCAGCTTTAACTATGGCTACACCTTC.

V gene TRBV5-1 combines with J gene TRBJ2-7; the D gene is possibly TRBD2 (5 bases). This CDR3 contains 14 residues. V lost 0 bases, J lost 6 bases, and 13 bases lay in between. CDR1 and CDR2 from the germline V gene are SGHRS and YFSETQ. This chain's CDR3 is CASSLVPGSREQYF. The CDR3 DNA is TGCGCCAGCAGCTTGGTCCCGGGGTCGCGCGAGCAGTACTTC.

V is TRBV24-1 and J is TRBJ2-7, with 7 bases fitting TRBD1. Germline values: CDR1 KGHDR, CDR2 SFDVKD. The CDR3 spans 13 residues. V lost 4 bases and J lost 1; bases outside the gene matches: 0. The CDR3 bases are TGTGCCACCAGTGACAGGGGGTCCTACGAGCAGTACTTC. This gives the protein CATSDRGSYEQYF.

This clone was recorded once. The chain has TRBV3-1 (or the pseudogene TRBV3-2) and TRBJ2-1; possible D gene TRBD2, 5 bases. V lost 4 bases and J 9 bases, leaving 10 bases between the germline ends. Germline loops: CDR1 LGHDT, CDR2 YNNKEL (reference sequence). The CDR3 contains 12 residues. CDR3 DNA: TGTGCCAGCAGCCGCCCCACTAGTGAGCAGTTCTTC. Protein sequence: CASSRPTSEQFF.

The rearrangement links TRBV28 to TRBJ1-1, with TRBD1 matching 7 bases. The CDR3 spans 15 residues. V shed 1 base, J shed 7 bases, and the junction held 9 bases outside the gene matches. Germline values: CDR1 MDHEN, CDR2 SYDVKM. The DNA of the CDR3 is TGTGCCAGCAGTTTATCCACCAGGGGGAAAGTTGAAGCTTTCTTT. Amino acid sequence: CASSLSTRGKVEAFF.

The rearrangement uses TRBV7-2 and TRBJ2-7, with 7 bases aligning to TRBD1. The CDR3 consists of 14 residues. Germline lookup yields CDR1 SGHTA and CDR2 FQGNSA. The junction had 7 bases not matched to a gene; V was cut back by 2 bases and J by 6 bases. Written as DNA, the CDR3 is TGTGCCAGCAGCTTATTAGGGGGCGAGGGCGAGCAGTACTTC. It codes for CASSLLGGEGEQYF.

This clone is termed medium-sized. The chain links TRBV18 to TRBJ2-7, with D perhaps assigned TRBD1 or TRBD2 (5 bases each). Trimming cost V 0 bases and J 2 bases, with 11 bases left between them. The CDR3 is made up of 15 amino acids. The V gene's germline CDR1 is KGHSH and CDR2 LQKENI. The CDR3 loop reads CASSPPAGAAYEQYF. CDR3 bases: TGTGCCAGCTCACCACCGGCCGGGGCTGCCTACGAGCAGTACTTC.

The genes are TRBV2 and TRBJ2-2; either TRBD1 or TRBD2 may supply D (5 bases each). CDR3 length equals 12 residues. V lost 11 bases and J 3 bases, leaving 10 bases between the germline ends. Germline V gene lookup returns CDR1 SNHLY and CDR2 FYNNEI. CDR3 amino acids: CAGGPYTGELFF. For the CDR3, the DNA is TGTGCCGGGGGACCTTACACCGGGGAGCTGTTTTTT.